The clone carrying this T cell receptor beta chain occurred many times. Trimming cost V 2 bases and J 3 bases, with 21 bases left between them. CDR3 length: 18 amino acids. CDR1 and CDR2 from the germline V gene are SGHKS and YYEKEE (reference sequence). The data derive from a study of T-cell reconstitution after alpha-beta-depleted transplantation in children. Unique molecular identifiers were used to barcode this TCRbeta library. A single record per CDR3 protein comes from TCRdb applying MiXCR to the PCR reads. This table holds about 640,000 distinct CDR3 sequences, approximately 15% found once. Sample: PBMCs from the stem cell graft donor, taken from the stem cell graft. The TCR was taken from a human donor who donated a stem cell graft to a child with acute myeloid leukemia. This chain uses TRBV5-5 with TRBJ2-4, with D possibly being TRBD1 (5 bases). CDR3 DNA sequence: TGTGCCAGCAGCTTCGCAGGGCTGCTGGGAAGGGACAAAAACATTCAGTACTTC. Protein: CASSFAGLLGRDKNIQYF.